What follows is one T cell receptor beta chain and its context. This record belongs to a study of breast tumors, draining lymph nodes, adjacent tissues. Samples came from axillary lymph nodes draining the breast cancer. The V end was cut by 1 base, the J end by 3 bases, with 10 bases between. The CDR3 is made up of 15 amino acids. Germline lookup yields CDR1 SNHLY and CDR2 FYNNEI. TCRdb analysed the multiplex PCR reads with MiXCR anew, one entry per CDR3 protein. Of 200,000 to 300,000 distinct CDR3 sequences in the sample, around 31% were seen once. The V call is TRBV2, the J call TRBJ1-5; D is unclear. The source of this sequence is a female donor with breast cancer. Some clones in this sample may be carry-over from other donors' samples. Sequences were obtained from axillary lymph node tissue. The CDR3 DNA reads TGTGCCAGCAGTGAAGTGTGGGGTTACAATCAGCCCCAGCATTTT. Translating it yields CASSEVWGYNQPQHF.